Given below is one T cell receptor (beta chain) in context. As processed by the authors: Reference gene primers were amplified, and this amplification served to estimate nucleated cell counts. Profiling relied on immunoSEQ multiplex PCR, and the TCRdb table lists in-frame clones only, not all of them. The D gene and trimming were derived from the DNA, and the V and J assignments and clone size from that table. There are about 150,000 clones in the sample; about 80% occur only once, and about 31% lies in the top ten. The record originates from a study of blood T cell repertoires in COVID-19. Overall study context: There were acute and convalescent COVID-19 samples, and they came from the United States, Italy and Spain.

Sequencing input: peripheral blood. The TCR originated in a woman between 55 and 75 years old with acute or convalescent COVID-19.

DNA of the CDR3: TGTGCCACCAAGGACAGGGCGGGTGCACCCCTCCACTTT. Translating it yields CATKDRAGAPLHF. This rearrangement joins TRBV24-1 to TRBJ1-6, with TRBD1 identical over 8 bases. CDR3 length: 13 amino acids. Trimming cost V 8 bases and J 11 bases; bases outside gene matches: 7. The V gene's germline CDR1 is KGHDR and CDR2 SFDVKD.